A selection of T cell receptor beta chains follows, all from one sample in a study of blood T cell repertoires in COVID-19. The table came from immunoSEQ multiplex PCR; TCRdb's copy has only in-frame clones and leaves some out. This table has about 210,000 clones, 84% appearing once. The sequencing input was PBMCs or T cells enriched from blood (not recorded which). All receptors come from a woman aged 30 to 39 who had been exposed to COVID-19. Both conserved end residues are part of each CDR3. Each record gives: D gene, clone size, CDR3 length, J gene, V gene, CDR3 DNA, CDR3 protein. D genes are given only for firm matches. Some rows have no size entry. The others give once, few or many, or a class for an expanded clone.

NA NA 15 TRBJ2-1 TRBV13 TGTGCCAGCAGCCCCAATCCCGGACAGAGCAATGAGCAGTTCTTC CASSPNPGQSNEQFF
TRBD2 NA 15 TRBJ2-3 TRBV9 TGTGCCAGCAGCGTATCCGGGGGGGGCACAGATACGCAGTATTTT CASSVSGGGTDTQYF
NA NA 15 TRBJ1-1 TRBV7-2 TGTGCCAGCAGCTCTAGTGGCCAGATGAACACTGAAGCTTTCTTT CASSSSGQMNTEAFF
TRBD1 few 14 TRBJ1-1 TRBV7-3 TGTGCCAGCAGCTTACAGGGGGGCGGCACTGAAGCTTTCTTT CASSLQGGGTEAFF
NA NA 21 TRBJ1-4 TRBV7-3 TGTGCCAGCAGCTTAAAAGGAGTGGTAAGTTCGGCGGAGACAACTAATGAAAAACTGTTTTTT CASSLKGVVSSAETTNEKLFF
NA NA 15 TRBJ1-5 TRBV6-5 TGTGCCAGCAGACGAGACCGGGAGAGCAATCAGCCCCAGCATTTT CASRRDRESNQPQHF
TRBD2 few 16 TRBJ2-1 TRBV10-1 TGCGCCAGCAGTGAGTCGGGGACTAGCTCCTACAATGAGCAGTTCTTC CASSESGTSSYNEQFF
TRBD1 NA 11 TRBJ1-4 TRBV29-1 TGCAGCGTTCAGGGGGGTGAAAAACTGTTTTTT CSVQGGEKLFF
NA NA 15 TRBJ1-1 TRBV30 TGTGCCTGGAGTCCGAACGGCAGGATGGACACTGAAGCTTTCTTT CAWSPNGRMDTEAFF
TRBD2 NA 14 TRBJ2-1 TRBV24-1 TGTGCCACCCGGGAGGGGGGCTCCTCTGGTGAGCAGTTCTTC CATREGGSSGEQFF
TRBD1 NA 15 TRBJ2-3 TRBV6-4 TGTGCCAGCAGTGAGAGGGACAGGGGGACAGATACGCAGTATTTT CASSERDRGTDTQYF
NA NA 15 TRBJ1-2 TRBV9 TGTGCCAGCAGCGCGACTTTACAGGTCCCCTATGGCTACACCTTC CASSATLQVPYGYTF
NA NA 14 TRBJ1-4 TRBV19 TGTGCCAGTAGACTACAGGGCCCTAATGAAAAACTGTTTTTT CASRLQGPNEKLFF
NA NA 15 TRBJ2-5 TRBV11-2 TGTGCCAGCAGCTTAGATGGGGCGGTCAGAGAGACCCAGTACTTC CASSLDGAVRETQYF
TRBD2 NA 13 TRBJ2-5 TRBV6-5 TGTGCCAGCAGTTTTGGACTAGGCAAGACCCAGTACTTC CASSFGLGKTQYF
TRBD1 NA 15 TRBJ1-4 TRBV4-1 TGCGCCAGCAGGTCCGGGACAGGCCCTAATGAAAAACTGTTTTTT CASRSGTGPNEKLFF
TRBD1 once 14 TRBJ2-7 TRBV5-4 TGTGCCAGCTCCCGACAGGGGGCGTCCTACGAGCAGTACTTC CASSRQGASYEQYF
NA NA 15 TRBJ1-4 TRBV9 TGTGCCAGCAGCGTAGCTCCGGGGGGGAATGAAAAACTGTTTTTT CASSVAPGGNEKLFF
TRBD2 NA 17 TRBJ2-2 TRBV5-4 TGTGCCAGCAGCCCCGGTCGGGGGGGGGCGAGCACCGGGGAGCTGTTTTTT CASSPGRGGASTGELFF
TRBD1 NA 12 TRBJ1-2 TRBV4-1 TGCGCCAGCTGGCAGGGGGGAGATGGCTACACCTTC CASWQGGDGYTF
NA NA 13 TRBJ2-5 TRBV24-1 TGTGCCACCAGTGATGCCGGTAAAGAGACCCAGTACTTC CATSDAGKETQYF
TRBD1 NA 15 TRBJ2-7 TRBV5-6 TGTGCCAGCAGCCCGAGAGGAACAGGGGTCCACGAGCAGTACTTC CASSPRGTGVHEQYF
NA NA 14 TRBJ1-4 TRBV27 TGTGCCAGTGGTGTGCGGGCAACTAATGAAAAACTGTTTTTT CASGVRATNEKLFF
NA NA 15 TRBJ1-3 TRBV5-1 TGCGCCAGCAGCGGCACTGGGGACTCTGGAAACATCATATATTTT CASSGTGDSGNIIYF
TRBD2 NA 16 TRBJ2-3 TRBV4-1 TGCGCCAGCAGCCAGGGACTAGCGGGGAGCACAGATACGCAGTATTTT CASSQGLAGSTDTQYF
TRBD2 NA 15 TRBJ2-3 TRBV6-5 TGTGCCAGCAGGCCTTTCGGGGGGAGCACAGATACGCAGTATTTT CASRPFGGSTDTQYF
TRBD1 NA 15 TRBJ1-1 TRBV6-6 TGTGCCAGCATTTATACAGGGGGCCCCAACACTGAAGCTTTCTTT CASIYTGGPNTEAFF
NA NA 14 TRBJ2-3 TRBV6-2/TRBV6-3 TGTGCCAGCAGTTATTCGGGAAACACAGATACGCAGTATTTT CASSYSGNTDTQYF
TRBD1 NA 13 TRBJ2-7 TRBV5-4 TGTGCCAGCAGCGACGGGACAGGGCTTGAGCAGTACTTC CASSDGTGLEQYF
TRBD1 NA 22 TRBJ1-1 TRBV2 TGTGCCAACCAACGGGAAAGTTTGGGACAGGGGTTAATCTCGGGAGAGAACACTGAAGCTTTCTTT CANQRESLGQGLISGENTEAFF
TRBD1 few 14 TRBJ1-1 TRBV10-3 TGTGCCATCAAGAGGACAGGGGGCTTCACTGAAGCTTTCTTT CAIKRTGGFTEAFF
NA NA 15 TRBJ2-5 TRBV24-1 TGTGCCACCAGTGATCCGGCCCAACAGGGAGAGACCCAGTACTTC CATSDPAQQGETQYF
NA NA 15 TRBJ2-7 TRBV11-3 TGTGCCAGCAGCTTGGGTTGGCGGGGAGGCGTCGAGCAGTACTTC CASSLGWRGGVEQYF
TRBD1 NA 17 TRBJ1-6 TRBV19 TGTGCCAGTAGTACGTTTGGACAGGGCATGGGGAATTCACCCCTCCACTTT CASSTFGQGMGNSPLHF
TRBD2 NA 17 TRBJ2-3 TRBV4-1 TGCGCCAGCAGCCAAGATAGGGCTAGCGGGGGCGTGGATACGCAGTATTTT CASSQDRASGGVDTQYF
NA once 12 TRBJ2-1 TRBV2 TGTGCCAGCATGACCCCACAGGGTGAGCAGTTCTTC CASMTPQGEQFF
TRBD1 NA 15 TRBJ1-4 TRBV5-6 TGTGCCAGCAGCTTTTTACCAGGGGGTAGGGAAAAACTGTTTTTT CASSFLPGGREKLFF
NA NA 12 TRBJ2-7 TRBV12-3/TRBV12-4 TGTGCCAGCAGTTTCGGGAGCTACGAGCAGTACTTC CASSFGSYEQYF
TRBD1 NA 15 TRBJ1-4 TRBV10-3 TGTGCCATCAGTGACCCGGGACAGGGAGGAGAAAAACTGTTTTTT CAISDPGQGGEKLFF
NA once 14 TRBJ2-7 TRBV2 TGTGCCAGCAGTGAGCAGGGGGGCACCTACGAGCAGTACTTC CASSEQGGTYEQYF
TRBD2 NA 15 TRBJ2-1 TRBV2 TGTGCCAGCACCTTAGCGGGGGGGTATTATAATGAGCAGTTCTTC CASTLAGGYYNEQFF